Presented here are 26 T cell receptor beta chains from one specimen sequenced in a study of T cell changes during pregnancy in multiple sclerosis. Assay: immunoSEQ multiplex PCR; the TCRdb copy retains only in-frame clones and omits some. Of roughly 79,000 clones in the sample, 90% to 95% were seen once. Specimen: peripheral blood, collected in the second trimester of pregnancy. The receptors come from a female donor in good health, enrolled as a control in a pregnancy study.

The rearrangement uses TRBV15 and TRBJ2-7, with D unclear. Germline lookup yields CDR1 LNHNV and CDR2 YYDKDF (reference sequence). CDR3 length: 13 residues. The germline V and J ends were trimmed by 0 bases and 3 bases, with 6 bases remaining between them. The CDR3 sequence: CATSRDSGYEQYF. CDR3 bases: TGTGCCACCAGCAGAGATTCAGGCTACGAGCAGTACTTC.

The chain recombines TRBV5-8 with TRBJ1-6; the D gene is possibly TRBD1 (5 bases). CDR1 is SGHTS, CDR2 YDEGEE, per germline. The V and J ends lost 4 bases and 5 bases respectively, with 16 bases between them. The CDR3 has 16 amino acids. CDR3 amino acids: CASSRTWGSDNSPLHF. DNA for the CDR3: TGTGCCAGCAGCCGAACCTGGGGCAGCGATAATTCACCCCTCCACTTT.

The chain carries TRBV5-6 and TRBJ2-1; 7 nucleotides agree with TRBD2. With V trimmed by 6 bases and J by 2 bases, 8 bases remained unmatched. Germline assignment: CDR1 SGHDT and CDR2 YYEEEE. This CDR3 is built from 15 residues. CDR3 nucleotide sequence: TGTGCCAGCAAAGACGAGAGCGGGGCCTACAATGAGCAGTTCTTC. This gives the protein CASKDESGAYNEQFF.

V usage is TRBV19 and J usage is TRBJ1-4; D unresolved. In germline, CDR1 is LNHDA, CDR2 SQIVND (reference sequence). The CDR3 is made up of 16 amino acids. The V end was cut by 5 bases, the J end by 4 bases, with 17 bases between. As DNA, the CDR3 is TGTGCCAGTAGTTTACAGCTACTGGTATATAATGAAAAACTGTTTTTT. It specifies CASSLQLLVYNEKLFF. Drawing the rest from reference TRBV19 and TRBJ1-4, the complete variable domain is DGGITQSPKYLFRKEGQNVTLSCEQNLNHDAMYWYRQDPGQGLRLIYYSQIVNDFQKGDIAEGYSVSREKKESFPLTVTSAQKNPTAFYLCASSLQLLVYNEKLFFGSGTQLSVL.

The chain couples TRBV7-2 to TRBJ2-1; D gene ambiguous. Per the germline V gene, CDR1 is SGHTA and CDR2 is FQGNSA. Trimming pared 1 base from V and 0 bases from J, leaving 7 bases between. This CDR3 spans 15 amino acids. This chain's CDR3 is CASSLVASSYNEQFF. Here the CDR3 DNA reads TGTGCCAGCAGCTTAGTGGCCAGCTCCTACAATGAGCAGTTCTTC. The entire variable domain, with the rest obtained from reference TRBV7-2 and TRBJ2-1, is as follows: GAGVSQSPSNKVTEKGKDVELRCDPISGHTALYWYRQSLGQGLEFLIYFQGNSAPDKSGLPSDRFSAERTGGSVSTLTIQRTQQEDSAVYLCASSLVASSYNEQFFGPGTRLTVL.

The V call is TRBV5-4, the J call TRBJ2-1, with 9 bases identical to TRBD1. This CDR3 has 14 amino acids. V was pared by 7 bases and J by 6 bases, with 8 bases of the junction left unmatched. CDR1 and CDR2 from the germline V gene are SGHNT and YYREEE (reference sequence). In DNA, the CDR3 is TGTGCCAGCGCCCGGGACAGGGAGGTCAATGAGCAGTTCTTC. Translated: CASARDREVNEQFF.

This clone has a single count. J is TRBJ2-1 and V is TRBV5-1; TRBD1 agrees at 8 bases. The CDR3 contains 16 residues. Trimming at V came to 4 bases and at J to 5 bases, leaving 11 bases not matched to a gene. Germline-derived CDR1 and CDR2 are SGHRS and YFSETQ. The CDR3 is CASSPPDRASNNEQFF. CDR3 DNA sequence: TGCGCCAGCAGCCCCCCGGACAGGGCCTCGAACAATGAGCAGTTCTTC.

The chain carries TRBV4-2 and TRBJ2-7; the match to TRBD1 covers 9 bases. Germline V gene lookup returns CDR1 LGHNA and CDR2 YNFKEQ. CDR3 size: 15 residues. Germline trimming cut 4 bases from V and 2 bases from J; bases unmatched to any gene: 6. The CDR3 loop is CASSPGTGSPYEQYF. CDR3 coding DNA: TGTGCCAGCAGCCCCGGGACAGGGAGTCCCTACGAGCAGTACTTC.

The genes are TRBV5-4 and TRBJ2-1; TRBD2 matches at 7 bases. The CDR3 is 13 amino acids. Germline CDR1 and CDR2: SGHNT and YYREEE (reference sequence). The ends lost 0 bases at V and 8 bases at J; junction bases unmatched: 2. The CDR3 spells CASSLVSGDEQFF. The DNA for the CDR3 is TGTGCCAGCAGCTTGGTCAGCGGGGATGAGCAGTTCTTC.

J is TRBJ1-1 and V is TRBV7-9, with D perhaps TRBD1 (5 bases). Trimming took off 3 bases at V and 3 bases at J, with 8 bases between the two ends. The germline gives CDR1 SEHNR, CDR2 FQNEAQ (reference sequence). The CDR3 runs to 13 residues. CDR3 sequence (DNA): TGTGCCAGCAGCTTTTCGGGGGACACTGAAGCTTTCTTT. This sequence encodes CASSFSGDTEAFF.

The chain uses TRBV9 and TRBJ1-1; 7 bases agree with TRBD1. Germline V gives CDR1 SGDLS, CDR2 YYNGEE. With 0 bases clipped from V and 3 bases from J, the junction kept 2 bases outside the gene matches. This CDR3 has 14 amino acids. The CDR3 coding sequence is TGTGCCAGCAGCGTAGCTACAGGGGACACTGAAGCTTTCTTT. Its translation is CASSVATGDTEAFF.

V gene TRBV19 combines with J gene TRBJ1-1; possible D gene TRBD1, 5 bases. The V end lost 3 bases, the J end lost 10 bases, and 15 bases lay between the germline ends. This CDR3 is built from 13 residues. Germline CDR1 is LNHDA and CDR2 is SQIVND (reference sequence). CDR3 DNA: TGTGCCAGTAGTATTCCCCAGGGATCTCTAGCTTTCTTT. This translates into CASSIPQGSLAFF.

The rearrangement joins TRBV25-1 to TRBJ1-2; maybe TRBD1 (5 bases). The CDR3 runs to 15 residues. The germline V gene encodes CDR1 MGHDK and CDR2 SYGVNS. With 6 bases removed from V and 5 bases from J, the gap between germline ends came to 19 bases. The CDR3 loop reads CASRQSGHLAYGYTF. The CDR3 nucleotides are TGTGCCAGCAGGCAATCTGGACATCTCGCATATGGCTACACCTTC.

This clone was picked up one time. The gene calls are TRBV7-2 and TRBJ2-3; TRBD1 might be the D (5 bases). This CDR3 is 12 amino acids long. Germline V lookup: CDR1 SGHTA, CDR2 FQGNSA. V was shortened by 4 bases and J by 9 bases, with 11 bases between the two germline ends. CDR3 sequence reads: CASSSRDWTQYF. Here the CDR3 DNA reads TGTGCCAGCAGCTCCAGGGATTGGACGCAGTATTTT.

The CDR3 sequence: CASSWTDSTGNTIYF. In nucleotides, the CDR3 is TGTGCCAGCAGTTGGACAGATTCCACTGGAAACACCATATATTTT. The V and J genes are TRBV7-6 and TRBJ1-3, with D maybe TRBD1 (6 bases). The germline V and J ends were trimmed by 6 bases and 2 bases, with 14 bases remaining between them. The CDR3 extends over 15 amino acids. Germline V gene lookup returns CDR1 SGHVS and CDR2 FNYEAQ.

This sequence joins TRBV5-6 and TRBJ2-7, with 7 positions matching TRBD1. Germline V gene lookup returns CDR1 SGHDT and CDR2 YYEEEE. The CDR3 totals 17 residues. The J segment lost 1 base and the V segment lost 2 bases, leaving 12 bases of the junction unmatched. CDR3 sequence (DNA): TGTGCCAGCAGCTTTCCGGGACAGCTCGGATCGTCCTACGAGCAGTACTTC. Its translation is CASSFPGQLGSSYEQYF.

The J gene is TRBJ2-5, the V gene TRBV7-7; TRBD2 aligns across 14 bases. The CDR3 length is 17 residues. The germline V gene encodes CDR1 SSHAT and CDR2 FNYEAQ (reference sequence). Trimming at V came to 5 bases and at J to 1 base, leaving 6 bases not matched to a gene. CDR3 loop: CASSQGLAGVSQETQYF. The CDR3 DNA follows: TGTGCCAGCAGCCAGGGACTAGCGGGGGTATCCCAAGAGACCCAGTACTTC. Supplemented by reference TRBV7-7 and TRBJ2-5, the full variable domain reads GAGVSQSPRYKVTKRGQDVTLRCDPISSHATLYWYQQALGQGPEFLTYFNYEAQPDKSGLPSDRFSAERPEGSISTLTIQRTEQRDSAMYRCASSQGLAGVSQETQYFGPGTRLLVL.

The rearrangement links TRBV14 to TRBJ1-1, with unresolved D. V was clipped by 1 base and J by 0 bases, with 15 bases between them. The V gene's germline CDR1 is SGHDN and CDR2 FVKESK. The CDR3 contains 17 residues. Written as DNA, the CDR3 is TGTGCCAGCAGCCAAGTAGAACGGGAGACTATGAACACTGAAGCTTTCTTT. Translation: CASSQVERETMNTEAFF.

The rearrangement joins TRBV11-3 to TRBJ2-3; TRBD2 matches at 12 bases. The CDR3 loop spans 16 amino acids. Germline CDR1 and CDR2: SGHNT and YENEEA. After removal of 5 bases from V and 2 bases from J, the junction contained 5 bases not matched to a gene. The CDR3 protein is CASSTGLAGYTDTQYF. CDR3 sequence (DNA): TGTGCCAGCAGCACCGGACTAGCGGGGTACACAGATACGCAGTATTTT.

This clone was counted once. V gene TRBV19 combines with J gene TRBJ1-2; 7 bases are shared with TRBD1. CDR1 and CDR2 (germline): LNHDA, SQIVND (reference sequence). V was clipped by 1 base and J by 8 bases; unmatched bases: 7. The CDR3 has 14 amino acids. The DNA for the CDR3 is TGTGCCAGTAGTATAGCACAGGGGAGGAAAGGCTACACCTTC. Amino acids: CASSIAQGRKGYTF.

CDR3 in amino acids: CASSGQAGESSYEQYF. CDR3 bases: TGCGCCAGCAGCGGACAAGCGGGGGAAAGCTCCTACGAGCAGTACTTC. This chain links TRBV4-1 with TRBJ2-7; TRBD2 aligns across 8 bases. V shed 5 bases and J 0 bases; nucleotides not matched to a gene: 9. CDR3 length equals 16 residues. Germline V gene sequence: CDR1 MGHRA, CDR2 YSYEKL.

This chain uses TRBV6-4 with TRBJ2-7, with D perhaps matching TRBD1 (6 bases). This CDR3 region has 15 residues. The germline V and J ends were trimmed by 0 bases and 6 bases, with 15 bases remaining between them. CDR1 MRHNA and CDR2 SNTAGT come from the germline V gene. For the CDR3, the DNA is TGTGCCAGCAGTGACTCTGGGGGCGAAGTGGGCGAGCAGTACTTC. Residues: CASSDSGGEVGEQYF.

This chain links TRBV5-6 with TRBJ2-1, with no clear D. Germline values: CDR1 SGHDT, CDR2 YYEEEE. The CDR3 is 15 residues long. V lost 0 bases to trimming and J lost 2 bases, with 9 bases between them. The CDR3 region has the DNA TGTGCCAGCAGCTTGGGCCCGGGTACCTACAATGAGCAGTTCTTC. This codes for CASSLGPGTYNEQFF. The whole variable domain, filled in from reference TRBV5-6 and TRBJ2-1, reads DAGVTQSPTHLIKTRGQQVTLRCSPKSGHDTVSWYQQALGQGPQFIFQYYEEEERQRGNFPDRFSGHQFPNYSSELNVNALLLGDSALYLCASSLGPGTYNEQFFGPGTRLTVL.

This clone was detected only once. The V call is TRBV11-1, the J call TRBJ2-7; 9 bases line up with TRBD2. CDR3 length: 16 amino acids. V trimming: 5 bases; J trimming: 5 bases; junction bases outside the gene matches: 13. Looked up from germline, CDR1 is SGHAT and CDR2 is FQDESV (reference sequence). The CDR3 DNA reads as TGTGCCAGCAGCCCGACTCCGGGACTAGCAGTACACGAGCAGTACTTC. This sequence encodes CASSPTPGLAVHEQYF.

Of note for this clone: At one boundary the junction diverges from the germline segment, which might be a read error. This chain links TRBV7-7 with TRBJ2-5, with TRBD1 identical over 7 bases. Germline-derived CDR1 and CDR2 are SSHAT and FNYEAQ (reference sequence). The CDR3 is made up of 15 amino acids. The CDR3 protein is CASSLGYRGQETQYF. The CDR3 region has the DNA TGTGCTAGCAGCTTAGGGTACAGGGGCCAAGAGACCCAGTACTTC.

V usage is TRBV10-1 and J usage is TRBJ1-1; D is ambiguous. V dropped 5 bases and J dropped 4 bases, with 11 bases sitting between them. This CDR3 comprises 13 residues. The germline CDR1 and CDR2 sequences are WNHNN and SYGVQD (reference sequence). CDR3 DNA sequence: TGCGCCAGCAGTTTGCGCCCTGGCACTGAAGCTTTCTTT. It encodes CASSLRPGTEAFF.